One T cell receptor (beta chain) is described in this entry. This clone has just one count. Its antigen specificity is not known. Base qualities are not at hand, and no much larger clone is one base apart. Enrolling through a virtual design, the prospective study's participants ranged in age from roughly 18 to 95 years and lived across 20 to 25 United States geographic areas. In the prospective study, participants were assigned to cohorts based on the clinical history participants reported in a screening survey and a study questionnaire. Exposed participants had been in contact with someone with a PCR-confirmed or clinician-diagnosed COVID-19 case within 2 weeks of study entry. Each participant in the prospective study had whole blood, serum and a nasopharyngeal or oropharyngeal swab collected by mobile phlebotomists. Over a roughly 2-month period, participants in the prospective study had the option of providing additional blood draws and questionnaires. Before DNA extraction, blood samples from the prospective study were shipped at room temperature or frozen.

TCRbeta CDR3 regions were amplified from genomic DNA by means of the immunoSEQ Assay, a bias-controlled multiplex PCR. Under the source paper's analysis protocol: The number of nucleated cells in each sample was estimated from the amplification of reference gene primers within the assay. Sequence reads were collapsed and filtered to measure the absolute abundance of every unique TCRbeta CDR3 rearrangement. For each sample, productive Simpson clonality was calculated as the square root of Simpson's diversity index across productive rearrangements. This immuneACCESS table, as held by TCRdb, lists in-frame sequences with V and J called but not all clones. Of the missing ones, under half trace to an unresolved V gene in checked studies; the others have no known cause. Clonal size and the V and J genes are those of that table, whereas D and trimming came from the DNA. The sample has about 430,000 clones on record, roughly 90% of them singletons. The ten largest clones represent around 1.5% of the sample.

This record belongs to a study of blood T cell repertoires in COVID-19 (dated by TCRdb to the early 2020s). The study in broad terms: Samples covering the acute and convalescent phases of COVID-19 were provided by collaborators in the United States, Italy and Spain. The material from the prospective study consisted of cDNA or gDNA derived from T cells, B-cell-depleted T cells, or PBMCs. Subjects who had been exposed to COVID-19, were actively infected with it, or had recovered from it provided the deeply sampled blood TCRbeta repertoires that made up the dataset. The repertoires were released in a freely available public database meant as a resource for research on the immune response to SARS-CoV-2. The samples were drawn from two sources: the first 160 participants of the ongoing ImmuneRACE study, and over 950 subjects contributed by 6 global collaborators. Sample metadata almost always included a de-identified subject ID, COVID-19 status, age in years and sex. Where available, HLA class I and class II types were obtained from metadata supplied by the sample provider rather than from assay-based typing. Overall study results and their limits: Clinical and demographic metadata were provided uncurated, with the amount varying by source and participant.

V sheds 3 bases and J sheds 4 bases, leaving 7 bases between their ends. According to the germline V gene, CDR1 reads SQVTM and CDR2 reads ANQGSEA. The CDR3, from cysteine to phenylalanine, totals 12 residues. Of all the DNA, just the CDR3 is kept, 36 bases in frame from base 1. The clonotype comes from a woman aged 18-30 years who had been exposed to COVID-19. This chain is built from TRBV29-1 and TRBJ2-1, and the D gene may be TRBD1, 5 bases matching. Material for sequencing was PBMCs or T cells enriched from blood (not recorded which). The sequenced DNA is TGCAGCGTTGAGTACAGGTACAATGAGCAGTTCTTC. Its translation reads: CSVEYRYNEQFF.